Included here is one T cell receptor beta chain sequence, with context. Its target is unknown. This sample stems from a study of cytomegalovirus exposure and HLA in healthy donors. Regarding the study as a whole: When a later analysis compared HLA-associated TCR beta chains with equally common others, the HLA-associated chains turned out to be more clonally expanded and to have lower generation probabilities.

A multiplex PCR was run with 60 Vbeta primers and 13 Jbeta primers. The protocol was immunoSEQ multiplex PCR, while the TCRdb copy is restricted to in-frame clones and leaves out a portion. Counted here are roughly 130,000 clones, roughly three fifths occurring once; the ten biggest clones make up about 1.5%. Sequenced input: PBMCs. The sequence was obtained from a man aged 18 to 29 in good health and CMV-seronegative.

Here the CDR3 reads CASSWGGTGVGEQYF. CDR3 sequence (DNA): TGTGCCAGCAGCTGGGGGGGGACAGGGGTGGGCGAGCAGTACTTC. This chain connects TRBV5-4 to TRBJ2-7; 10 nucleotides line up with TRBD1. Trimming took 3 bases from V and 6 from J; bases not matched to a gene: 9. Germline lookup yields CDR1 SGHNT and CDR2 YYREEE (reference sequence). The CDR3 covers 15 residues.